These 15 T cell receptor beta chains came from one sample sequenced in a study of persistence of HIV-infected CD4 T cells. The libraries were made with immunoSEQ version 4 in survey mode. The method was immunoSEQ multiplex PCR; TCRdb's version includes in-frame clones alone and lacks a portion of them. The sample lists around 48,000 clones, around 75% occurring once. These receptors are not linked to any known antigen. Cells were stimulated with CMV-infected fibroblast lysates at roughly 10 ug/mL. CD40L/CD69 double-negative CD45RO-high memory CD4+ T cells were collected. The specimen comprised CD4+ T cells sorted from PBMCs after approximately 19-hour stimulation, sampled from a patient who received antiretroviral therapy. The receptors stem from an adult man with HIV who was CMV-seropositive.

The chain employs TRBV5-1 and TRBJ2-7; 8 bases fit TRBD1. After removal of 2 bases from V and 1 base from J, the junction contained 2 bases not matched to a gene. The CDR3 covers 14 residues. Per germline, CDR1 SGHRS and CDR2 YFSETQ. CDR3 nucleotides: TGCGCCAGCAGCTTCACAGGGGGTTCCTACGAGCAGTACTTC. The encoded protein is CASSFTGGSYEQYF.

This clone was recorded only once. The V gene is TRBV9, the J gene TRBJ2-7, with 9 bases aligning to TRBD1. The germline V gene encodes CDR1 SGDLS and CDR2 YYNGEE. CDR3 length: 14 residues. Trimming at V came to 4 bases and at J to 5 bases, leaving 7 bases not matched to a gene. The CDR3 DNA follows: TGTGCCAGCAGCAAGTACAGGGGGCGAGACGAGCAGTACTTC. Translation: CASSKYRGRDEQYF.

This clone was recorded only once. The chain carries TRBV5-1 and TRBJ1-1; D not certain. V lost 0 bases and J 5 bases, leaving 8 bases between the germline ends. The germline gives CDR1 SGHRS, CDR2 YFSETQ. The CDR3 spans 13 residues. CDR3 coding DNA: TGCGCCAGCAGCTTGGTAGCAACTACTGAAGCTTTCTTT. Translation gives CASSLVATTEAFF. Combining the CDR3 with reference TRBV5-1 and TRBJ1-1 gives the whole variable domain KAGVTQTPRYLIKTRGQQVTLSCSPISGHRSVSWYQQTPGQGLQFLFEYFSETQRNKGNFPGRFSGRQFSNSRSEMNVSTLELGDSALYLCASSLVATTEAFFGQGTRLTVV.

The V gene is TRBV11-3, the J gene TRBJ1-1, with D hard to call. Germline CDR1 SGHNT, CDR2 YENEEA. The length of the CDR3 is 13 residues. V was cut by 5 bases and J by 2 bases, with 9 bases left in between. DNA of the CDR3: TGTGCCAGCAGCAAAACAGCTAACACTGAAGCTTTCTTT. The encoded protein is CASSKTANTEAFF.

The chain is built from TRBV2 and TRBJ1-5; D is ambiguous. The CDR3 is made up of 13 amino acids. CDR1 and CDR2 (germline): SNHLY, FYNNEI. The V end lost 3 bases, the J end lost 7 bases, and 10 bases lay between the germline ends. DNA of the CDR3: TGTGCCAGCAGTGAGGAGGGAAGGCAGCCCCAGCATTTT. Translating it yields CASSEEGRQPQHF.

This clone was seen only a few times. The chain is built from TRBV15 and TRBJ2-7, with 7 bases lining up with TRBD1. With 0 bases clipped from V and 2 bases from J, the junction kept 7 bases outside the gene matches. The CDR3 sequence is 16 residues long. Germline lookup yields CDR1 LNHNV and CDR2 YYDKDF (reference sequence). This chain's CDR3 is CATSRDLGQETYEQYF. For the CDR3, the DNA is TGTGCCACCAGCAGAGATCTCGGACAGGAGACCTACGAGCAGTACTTC.

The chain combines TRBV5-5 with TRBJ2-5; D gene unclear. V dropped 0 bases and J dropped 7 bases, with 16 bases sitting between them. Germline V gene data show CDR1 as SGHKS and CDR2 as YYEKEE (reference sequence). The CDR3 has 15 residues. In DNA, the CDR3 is TGTGCCAGCAGCTTGGGGCCGAGCTTTCAATGGACCCAGTACTTC. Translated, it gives CASSLGPSFQWTQYF.

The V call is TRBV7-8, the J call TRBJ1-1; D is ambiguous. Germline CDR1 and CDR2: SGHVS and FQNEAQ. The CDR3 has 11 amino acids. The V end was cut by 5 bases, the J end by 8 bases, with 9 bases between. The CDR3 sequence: CASSTEGEAFF. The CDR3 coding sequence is TGTGCCAGCAGCACTGAAGGCGAAGCTTTCTTT.

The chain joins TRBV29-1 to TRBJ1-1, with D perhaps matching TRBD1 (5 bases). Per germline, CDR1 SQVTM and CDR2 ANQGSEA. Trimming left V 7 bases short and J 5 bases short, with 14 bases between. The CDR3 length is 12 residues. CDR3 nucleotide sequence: TGCAGCGCCCGGGTCCGGGGGACTGAAGCTTTCTTT. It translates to CSARVRGTEAFF.

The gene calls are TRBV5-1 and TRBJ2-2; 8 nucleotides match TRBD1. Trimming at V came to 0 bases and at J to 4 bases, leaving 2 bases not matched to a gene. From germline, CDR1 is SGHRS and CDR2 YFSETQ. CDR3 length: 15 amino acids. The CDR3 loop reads CASSLGTGSTGELFF. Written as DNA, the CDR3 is TGCGCCAGCAGCTTGGGGACAGGGAGCACCGGGGAGCTGTTTTTT.

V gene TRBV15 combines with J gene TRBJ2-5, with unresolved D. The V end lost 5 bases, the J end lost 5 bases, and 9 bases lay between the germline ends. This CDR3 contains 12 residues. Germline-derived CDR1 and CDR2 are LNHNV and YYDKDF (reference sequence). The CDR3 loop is CATSPHLETQYF. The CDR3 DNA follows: TGTGCCACCAGCCCGCACTTGGAGACCCAGTACTTC.

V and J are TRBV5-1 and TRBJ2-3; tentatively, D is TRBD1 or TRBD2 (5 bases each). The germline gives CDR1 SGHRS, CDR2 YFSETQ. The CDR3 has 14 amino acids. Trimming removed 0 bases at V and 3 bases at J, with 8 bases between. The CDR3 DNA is TGCGCCAGCAGCTTGGGGTGGGGGACAGATACGCAGTATTTT. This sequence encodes CASSLGWGTDTQYF. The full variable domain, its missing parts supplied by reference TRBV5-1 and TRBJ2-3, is KAGVTQTPRYLIKTRGQQVTLSCSPISGHRSVSWYQQTPGQGLQFLFEYFSETQRNKGNFPGRFSGRQFSNSRSEMNVSTLELGDSALYLCASSLGWGTDTQYFGPGTRLTVL.

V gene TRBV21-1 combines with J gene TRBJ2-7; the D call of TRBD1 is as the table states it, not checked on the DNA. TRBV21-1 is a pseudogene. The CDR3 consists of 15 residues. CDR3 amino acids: CASSKDPGQGYEQYF. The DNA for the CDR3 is TGTGCCAGCAGCAAAGATCCGGGACAGGGGTACGAGCAGTACTTC.

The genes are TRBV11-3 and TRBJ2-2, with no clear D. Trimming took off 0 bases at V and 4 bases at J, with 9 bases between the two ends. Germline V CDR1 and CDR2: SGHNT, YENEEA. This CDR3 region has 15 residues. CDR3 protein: CASSLEGRPTGELFF. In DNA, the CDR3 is TGTGCCAGCAGCTTAGAAGGCAGACCCACCGGGGAGCTGTTTTTT.

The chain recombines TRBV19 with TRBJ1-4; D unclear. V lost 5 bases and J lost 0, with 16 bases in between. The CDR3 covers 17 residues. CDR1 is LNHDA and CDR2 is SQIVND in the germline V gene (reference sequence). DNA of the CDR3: TGTGCCAGTAGTCCTCGTGAGAAGGACTCAACTAATGAAAAACTGTTTTTT. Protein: CASSPREKDSTNEKLFF.